There are many counts of the clone carrying this T cell receptor beta chain. In building TCR beta libraries, iRepertoire HTBI primers were used together with Arm-PCR of CDR3 regions. Using its own MiXCR run on the multiplex PCR reads, TCRdb lists one record per CDR3 protein. The data show roughly 430,000 distinct CDR3 sequences, about 15% seen once. The data originate from a study of regulatory T cells in long-lasting Graves disease. Germline values: CDR1 SGHRS, CDR2 YFSETQ. The CDR3 loop spans 16 amino acids. The V end lost 0 bases, the J end lost 5 bases, and 18 bases lay between the germline ends. Time point described: newly diagnosed GD, antithyroid drugs for less than 3 months. From RNA extracted from PBMCs, the TCR library was made. The sample was also linked to a second study, of T cells in Graves' hyperthyroidism and ophthalmopathy.

The sequence was collected from a woman in her twenties or thirties with Graves disease. The source material was peripheral blood mononuclear cells (PBMCs), sampled at new diagnosis, from a patient treated with antithyroid drugs. V usage is TRBV5-1 and J usage is TRBJ2-7, with D possibly matching TRBD2 (6 bases). Here the CDR3 reads CASSLVAGIVADEQYF. The CDR3 DNA is TGCGCCAGCAGCTTGGTTGCGGGGATCGTGGCGGACGAGCAGTACTTC.